Below are 25 T cell receptor beta chains sequenced from a single sample in a study of tumor-infiltrating lymphocytes in primary liver carcinoma. Co-extraction yielded RNA and DNA from around 20-30 mg of unsorted bulk tissue. Making TCR beta cDNA involved 400 to 600 ng total RNA and a constant-region primer. Investigators got TCR beta libraries out of three nested multiplex PCR rounds, done with slightly modified ARM-PCR. Use of TRBV1-TRBV30 forward primers with a C-beta reverse primer characterized the first two PCR rounds, which lasted approximately 11 cycles each. TCRdb recomputed calls from the multiplex PCR reads with MiXCR, one row per CDR3 protein. Of tens of thousands of distinct CDR3 sequences in the sample, approximately 76% were seen once. Sequencing used liver tumor tissue from sampling region 3. Subset denoted: tumor region T3, left-lateral pole. The receptors come from a woman aged 30 to 39 with primary liver carcinoma and hepatitis B virus infection.

As regards this clonotype: The junction does not match germline at one end; this may be a read error. The chain has TRBV7-9 and TRBJ2-5, with D perhaps matching TRBD1 (5 bases). CDR3 length: 14 amino acids. In germline, CDR1 is SEHNR, CDR2 FQNEAQ (reference sequence). DNA of the CDR3: TGTGCCAGCAACGCGCAACAGGAACAAGAGACTCAGTACTTC. The encoded protein is CASNAQQEQETQYF.

Remarks on this clonotype: Germline is not matched at one junction end, which may reflect a read error. The CDR3 loop is CTSSQNVAGARDEQLF. The CDR3 DNA is TGCACCAGTAGCCAAAACGTAGCGGGAGCCAGAGATGAGCAGTTATTC. The chain couples TRBV4-3 to TRBJ2-1, with 9 bases that match TRBD2. CDR3 length: 16 residues. CDR1 and CDR2 from the germline V gene are LGHNA and YSLEER.

A remark on this clonotype: Germline and junction disagree at one end, which may indicate a read error. This chain links TRBV4-2 with TRBJ2-7; 8 positions match TRBD2. The CDR3 sequence is 16 residues long. In germline, CDR1 is LGHNA, CDR2 YNFKEQ. The CDR3 loop reads CVNSQAAGRELYEQCF. As DNA, the CDR3 is TGTGTCAACAGCCAAGCCGCCGGGAGGGAGTTGTACGAGCAGTGCTTC.

About this clonotype: A junction boundary mismatches the germline segment, possibly from a read error. This rearrangement joins TRBV11-3 to TRBJ2-1, with 15 nucleotides matching TRBD2. From germline, CDR1 is SGHNT and CDR2 YENEEA. This CDR3 is built from 19 residues. CDR3 sequence reads: CASSAGQGGLAGGFNEQSF. The CDR3 DNA follows: TGTGCCAGCAGCGCCGGACAGGGGGGACTAGCGGGAGGATTCAATGAGCAGTCCTTT.

Concerning this clonotype itself: A read error may produce the germline difference seen at one junction end. The chain carries TRBV11-2 and TRBJ2-7; D is possibly TRBD1 or TRBD2 (5 bases each). This CDR3 has 15 amino acids. CDR1 and CDR2 (germline): SGHAT, FQNNGV. The CDR3 loop reads CASSSPGTVTYEQHF. For the CDR3, the DNA is TGTGCCAGCAGTTCTCCTGGGACGGTTACCTACGAGCAGCACTTC.

This clonotype was counted ten times or more. The rearrangement links TRBV4-2 to TRBJ1-3; TRBD1 agrees at 7 bases. V trimming: 2 bases; J trimming: 4 bases; junction bases outside the gene matches: 11. CDR1 LGHNA and CDR2 YNFKEQ come from the germline V gene. The CDR3 loop spans 17 amino acids. CDR3 sequence (DNA): TGTGCCAGCAGCCAATATGGAGGGGGCTTTACCGGAAACACCATATATTTT. Translation: CASSQYGGGFTGNTIYF.

With regard to this clonotype: Mismatch with germline at one junction end may stem from a read error. The genes are TRBV28 and TRBJ2-1; a weak D match, TRBD2 (6 bases). Germline V gene lookup returns CDR1 MDHEN and CDR2 SYDVKM. This CDR3 is 14 amino acids long. CDR3 residues: CASSCARGLNEQFF. In DNA, the CDR3 is TGTGCAAGCAGTTGCGCCCGGGGGTTAAATGAGCAGTTCTTC.

Only a few counts were recorded for this clonotype. Possible read error: a much larger clone is one base away. This chain links TRBV11-2 with TRBJ2-1, with 7 bases fitting TRBD2. Germline assignment: CDR1 SGHAT and CDR2 FQNNGV. The V and J ends lost 8 bases and 4 bases, in that order; junction bases with no gene match: 8. CDR3 length: 14 residues. DNA for the CDR3: TGTGCCAGCCGGAAAGGGACTACATACAATGAGCAGTTCTTC. Its protein is CASRKGTTYNEQFF. The full variable domain, its missing parts supplied by reference TRBV11-2 and TRBJ2-1, is EAGVAQSPRYKIIEKRQSVAFWCNPISGHATLYWYQQILGQGPKLLIQFQNNGVVDDSQLPKDRFSAERLKGVDSTLKIQPAKLEDSAVYLCASRKGTTYNEQFFGPGTRLTVL.

Comments on this clonotype: Germline is not matched at one junction end, which may reflect a read error. The rearrangement joins TRBV11-3 to TRBJ2-3; no reliable D call. This CDR3 is 14 amino acids long. Germline CDR1 is SGHNT and CDR2 is YENEEA. The CDR3 sequence: CASSVSSLTDMQYF. In nucleotides, the CDR3 is TGTGCCAGCAGCGTTAGCAGCCTCACAGATATGCAGTATTTT.

This clonotype was seen more than once but under ten times. At one end the junction does not follow the germline gene, possibly because of a read error. The chain recombines TRBV10-1 with TRBJ2-2; D gene uncertain. Germline assignment: CDR1 WNHNN and CDR2 SYGVQD (reference sequence). The CDR3 extends over 13 amino acids. The CDR3 reads CASSGRNTRELFF. The DNA for the CDR3 is TGCGCCAGCAGTGGGCGAAACACCAGGGAGCTGTTTTTT.

This clonotype was recorded at least ten times. At one end, the junction sequence differs from germline, possibly due to a read error. V is TRBV11-1 and J is TRBJ2-5; no firm D call. This CDR3 contains 12 residues. Germline CDR1 is SGHAT and CDR2 is FQDESV (reference sequence). DNA for the CDR3: TGTGCCAGTAGCTACGGTGGGGAGACCCAGTACTTC. Its translation is CASSYGGETQYF. The complete variable domain, with remaining parts taken from reference TRBV11-1 and TRBJ2-5, reads EAEVAQSPRYKITEKSQAVAFWCDPISGHATLYWYRQILGQGPELLVQFQDESVVDDSQLPKDRFSAERLKGVDSTLKIQPAELGDSAMYLCASSYGGETQYFGPGTRLLVL.

V and J are TRBV4-2 and TRBJ2-1; D possibly corresponds to TRBD2 (6 bases). CDR1 is LGHNA and CDR2 is YNFKEQ in the germline V gene. The CDR3 sequence is 13 residues long. Trimming removed 8 bases from V and 12 bases from J, with 20 bases in between. The CDR3 sequence: CASDGSSHSGQFF. For the CDR3, the DNA is TGTGCCAGCGACGGGAGCTCACATTCTGGGCAGTTCTTC.

As for this clonotype: This likely comes from a read error, as the CDR3 has no conserved phenylalanine or tryptophan at its end. The rearrangement joins TRBV6-5 to TRBJ2-2, with a weak D call TRBD1 (5 bases). The CDR3 extends over 15 amino acids. Deletions cut 5 bases from V and 8 bases from J, with 18 bases between. CDR1 is MNHEY and CDR2 is SVGAGI in the germline V gene. CDR3 loop: CASSPRTRFTGELFL. CDR3 coding DNA: TGTGCCAGCAGTCCGCGGACAAGGTTCACTGGGGAGCTGTTTTTG.

Points on this clonotype: Compared with germline, one end of the junction differs, possibly owing to a read error. The V gene is TRBV6-5, the J gene TRBJ2-2; 8 nucleotides line up with TRBD1. The germline gives CDR1 MNHEY, CDR2 SVGAGI. CDR3 length equals 15 residues. CDR3 in amino acids: CASTLRTGFTGELSF. CDR3 sequence (DNA): TGTGCCAGCACTCTGCGGACAGGGTTCACCGGGGAGCTGTCTTTT.

With respect to this clonotype: The conserved phenylalanine or tryptophan normally closing the CDR3 is absent here, so this likely arose from a read error. V gene TRBV29-1 combines with J gene TRBJ2-5; D is tentatively TRBD1 or TRBD2 (5 bases each). Germline V CDR1 and CDR2: SQVTM, ANQGSEA. This CDR3 spans 15 amino acids. The CDR3 nucleotides are TGCAGCATTGAACCCGGAAGGGGAGTGAGGGAGACCCAGTACCTC. Protein: CSIEPGRGVRETQYL.

This clonotype was detected once. A much larger clone lies one base from this, so it may be a read error. The chain uses TRBV11-3 and TRBJ2-3, with a weak D call TRBD2 (5 bases). Germline V lookup: CDR1 SGHNT, CDR2 YENEEA. CDR3 length equals 15 residues. The CDR3, as DNA: TGTATCAGCAGCTTAGTGCCAGGAGGCACAGATACGCAATATTTT. It specifies CISSLVPGGTDTQYF.

The gene calls are TRBV11-1 and TRBJ2-2, with a tentative D call TRBD2 (7 bases). Germline V CDR1 and CDR2: SGHAT, FQDESV (reference sequence). Trimming removed 7 bases at V and 6 bases at J, with 21 bases between. This CDR3 is 16 amino acids long. CDR3 nucleotide sequence: TGTGCCAGCAACAGGGTTGTGGCGGGAGCGTCCGGGGAGCTGTTTTTT. It translates to CASNRVVAGASGELFF.

Regarding this clonotype: Mismatch with germline at one junction end may stem from a read error. The J gene is TRBJ2-1, the V gene TRBV4-3; D is undetermined. Germline V gives CDR1 LGHNA, CDR2 YSLEER. The length of the CDR3 is 14 residues. The CDR3: CASSHTELRNGQFF. DNA for the CDR3: TGCGCCAGCAGCCACACAGAGTTGCGCAATGGGCAGTTCTTC.

This clonotype has only one observation. Compared with germline, one end of the junction differs, possibly owing to a read error. The chain joins TRBV11-1 to TRBJ2-2, with D possibly called TRBD1 or TRBD2 (5 bases each). CDR3 length: 16 amino acids. Germline CDR1 reads SGHAT; CDR2 reads FQDESV (reference sequence). This CDR3 reads CSSSLVGDSNTGELFF. CDR3 nucleotide sequence: TGTTCCAGCAGCTTAGTGGGGGATTCGAACACCGGGGAGCTGTTTTTT.

This clonotype is a singleton in its sample. At one end, the junction sequence differs from germline, possibly due to a read error. This chain connects TRBV11-1 to TRBJ2-2; TRBD2 matches 7 bases. CDR1 is SGHAT, CDR2 FQDESV, per germline (reference sequence). This CDR3 has 16 residues. This chain's CDR3 is CVSSRVKAGVSGELLF. The CDR3 coding sequence is TGTGTCAGCAGCAGGGTTAAGGCGGGAGTGTCCGGGGAGCTGTTATTT. The full variable domain, with the rest looked up from reference TRBV11-1 and TRBJ2-2, is EAEVAQSPRYKITEKSQAVAFWCDPISGHATLYWYRQILGQGPELLVQFQDESVVDDSQLPKDRFSAERLKGVDSTLKIQPAELGDSAMYLCVSSRVKAGVSGELLFGEGSRLTVL.

Details on this clonotype: This likely comes from a read error, as the CDR3 has no conserved phenylalanine or tryptophan at its end. This chain uses TRBV6-5 with TRBJ2-2, with 8 bases identical to TRBD1. V trimming: 5 bases; J trimming: 4 bases; junction bases outside the gene matches: 6. The length of the CDR3 is 15 residues. Per the germline V gene, CDR1 is MNHEY and CDR2 is SVGAGI. DNA for the CDR3: TGTGCCAGCAGTCTACGGACAGGGTTCACCGGGGAGCTGTTTTTA. It is translated as CASSLRTGFTGELFL.

This clonotype appeared a few times. Sequence at one end of the junction differs from germline and may be a read error. This chain links TRBV6-5 with TRBJ1-1, with 7 bases lining up with TRBD1. The V gene's germline CDR1 is MNHEY and CDR2 SVGAGI. The CDR3 length is 14 residues. The CDR3 DNA is TGCGCCAACAGGGGTTTCCGGGATGCCACTGAAGCTTTCTTT. It yields the protein CANRGFRDATEAFF.

This clonotype was seen at least ten times. The CDR3 carries no conserved terminal phenylalanine or tryptophan, so it likely arises from a read error. V is TRBV6-2 or TRBV6-3 and J is TRBJ2-1; D gene ambiguous. This CDR3 is built from 12 residues. Deletions cut 7 bases from V and 4 bases from J, with 8 bases between. From germline, CDR1 is MNHEY and CDR2 SVGEGT. The CDR3 region has the DNA TGTGCCAGCAAGGACGGTTACAATGAGCAGTTCTTA. Protein sequence: CASKDGYNEQFL.

Of note for this clonotype: A clone one base away is much larger, so this may be a read error. This sequence joins TRBV11-2 and TRBJ1-4, with TRBD1 identical over 8 bases. The germline CDR1 and CDR2 sequences are SGHAT and FQNNGV. The CDR3 totals 15 residues. This CDR3 reads CASSHTTGANEKVFF. In nucleotides, the CDR3 is TGTGCCAGCAGCCACACGACAGGGGCTAATGAAAAAGTGTTTTTT. Based on the CDR3 plus reference TRBV11-2 and TRBJ1-4, the full variable domain is EAGVAQSPRYKIIEKRQSVAFWCNPISGHATLYWYQQILGQGPKLLIQFQNNGVVDDSQLPKDRFSAERLKGVDSTLKIQPAKLEDSAVYLCASSHTTGANEKVFFGSGTQLSVL.

To note about this clonotype: It may be a read error: a sequence one base away is much more abundant. The conserved phenylalanine or tryptophan is not found at the CDR3 terminus, so this likely reflects a read error. Because the CDR3's place on the DNA is in doubt, the DNA is left out and the CDR3 is given as listed by TCRdb. The rearrangement joins TRBV5-1 to TRBJ2-5; TRBD2 is taken as the D call from the table, unchecked against the DNA. Looked up from germline, CDR1 is SGHRS and CDR2 is YFSETQ. The CDR3 comprises 12 residues, both ends counted. CDR3 in amino acids: CASSADRALKYI.